Shown below are 18 T cell receptor beta chains from a single sample sequenced in a study of T cell changes during pregnancy in multiple sclerosis. Using immunoSEQ multiplex PCR, the repertoire was profiled, and TCRdb retains in-frame clones only, with some absent. The data show about 62,000 clones, approximately 95% seen once. The sequencing here drew on CD8+ T cells from peripheral blood mononuclear cells, taken in the second trimester of pregnancy. The receptor source for this set is a female donor with multiple sclerosis, enrolled in a pregnancy study.

The chain recombines TRBV7-9 with TRBJ1-1, with TRBD1 matching 10 bases. CDR1 SEHNR and CDR2 FQNEAQ come from the germline V gene (reference sequence). The length of the CDR3 is 14 residues. Germline trimming cut 5 bases from V and 1 base from J; bases unmatched to any gene: 1. CDR3: CASSRTGGNTEAFF. CDR3 nucleotides: TGTGCCAGCAGCCGGACAGGGGGGAACACTGAAGCTTTCTTT.

V and J are TRBV4-2 and TRBJ2-7; D gene uncertain. With 1 base removed from V and 5 bases from J, the gap between germline ends came to 9 bases. The CDR3 consists of 13 residues. Per germline, CDR1 LGHNA and CDR2 YNFKEQ. CDR3 sequence: CASSQVMANEQYF. CDR3 coding DNA: TGTGCCAGCAGCCAAGTGATGGCCAACGAGCAGTACTTC.

V gene TRBV10-1 combines with J gene TRBJ2-7; 9 positions match TRBD1. This CDR3 has 17 residues. After removal of 0 bases from V and 3 bases from J, the junction contained 9 bases not matched to a gene. The germline CDR1 and CDR2 sequences are WNHNN and SYGVQD (reference sequence). This CDR3 is CASSESGQGDYGYEQYF. The CDR3 coding sequence is TGCGCCAGCAGTGAGTCGGGACAGGGAGATTATGGCTACGAGCAGTACTTC.

This clone was seen just once. This sequence joins TRBV2 and TRBJ2-5; D uncertain. The CDR3 has 12 amino acids. The germline V and J ends were trimmed by 7 bases and 5 bases, with 11 bases remaining between them. Germline lookup yields CDR1 SNHLY and CDR2 FYNNEI. The CDR3 loop is CASMAWAETQYF. DNA for the CDR3: TGTGCCAGCATGGCATGGGCGGAGACCCAGTACTTC. Supplemented by reference TRBV2 and TRBJ2-5, the full variable domain reads EPEVTQTPSHQVTQMGQEVILRCVPISNHLYFYWYRQILGQKVEFLVSFYNNEISEKSEIFDDQFSVERPDGSNFTLKIRSTKLEDSAMYFCASMAWAETQYFGPGTRLLVL.

This clone came up once. The chain carries TRBV28 and TRBJ2-5, with 7 bases fitting TRBD2. This CDR3 contains 17 residues. V dropped 4 bases and J dropped 1; count of bases not matched to a gene: 12. Germline CDR1 reads MDHEN; CDR2 reads SYDVKM. The CDR3 DNA sequence: TGTGCCAGCAGTTCCCACCGCCTAGCGGAGACCCAAGAGACCCAGTACTTC. As protein: CASSSHRLAETQETQYF.

In DNA form, the CDR3 reads TGTGCCAGTAGGTCAGGGGTTATCTACAATGAGCAGTTCTTC. Its protein is CASRSGVIYNEQFF. The J gene is TRBJ2-1, the V gene TRBV19; possibly TRBD1 for D (6 bases). The CDR3 spans 14 residues. The germline V and J ends were trimmed by 6 bases and 3 bases, with 12 bases remaining between them. Germline CDR1 is LNHDA and CDR2 is SQIVND (reference sequence).

The chain employs TRBV30 and TRBJ2-1; maybe TRBD2 (7 bases). This CDR3 spans 13 amino acids. V lost 1 base and J 7 bases, leaving 11 bases between the germline ends. The germline V gene has CDR1 GTSNPN and CDR2 SVGIG (reference sequence). This CDR3 reads CAWSGAGANEQFF. CDR3 DNA sequence: TGTGCCTGGAGTGGGGCGGGGGCGAATGAGCAGTTCTTC.

The rearrangement links TRBV27 to TRBJ2-7, with 10 bases lining up with TRBD1. This CDR3 has 15 residues. In germline, CDR1 is MNHEY, CDR2 SMNVEV (reference sequence). Unmatched junction bases numbered 6, after V lost 4 bases and J lost 3 bases. The CDR3 DNA follows: TGTGCCAGCAGTTCCTTGGACAGGGGGTTCTACGAGCAGTACTTC. It translates to CASSSLDRGFYEQYF.

The chain joins TRBV2 to TRBJ2-5; no firm D call. This CDR3 comprises 15 residues. Trimming shortened V by 0 bases and J by 0 bases, and 8 bases separated the two germline ends. Germline-derived CDR1 and CDR2 are SNHLY and FYNNEI. DNA of the CDR3: TGTGCCAGCAGTGAAGCGGCGGTTAACCAAGAGACCCAGTACTTC. This encodes CASSEAAVNQETQYF. Combining the CDR3 with reference TRBV2 and TRBJ2-5 gives the whole variable domain EPEVTQTPSHQVTQMGQEVILRCVPISNHLYFYWYRQILGQKVEFLVSFYNNEISEKSEIFDDQFSVERPDGSNFTLKIRSTKLEDSAMYFCASSEAAVNQETQYFGPGTRLLVL.

The V gene is TRBV4-3, the J gene TRBJ2-3; maybe TRBD1 (6 bases). V shed 5 bases and J shed 0 bases, with 15 bases lying between them. Germline V gives CDR1 LGHNA, CDR2 YSLEER. This CDR3 comprises 16 residues. In DNA form, the CDR3 reads TGCGCCAGCAGCAAAGGGGGAAGGGGAAGCACAGATACGCAGTATTTT. Protein sequence: CASSKGGRGSTDTQYF.

This chain uses TRBV2 with TRBJ1-2; tentative D call: TRBD1 (6 bases). CDR3 size: 13 residues. In germline, CDR1 is SNHLY, CDR2 FYNNEI. Trimming removed 4 bases at V and 5 bases at J, with 11 bases between. CDR3 loop: CASSAGGVYGYTF. The CDR3 DNA reads as TGTGCCAGCAGTGCGGGGGGCGTGTATGGCTACACCTTC.

The V gene is TRBV27, the J gene TRBJ2-1, with TRBD1 matching 11 bases. V gave up 4 bases and J gave up 12 bases; unmatched junction bases: 14. The CDR3 extends over 16 amino acids. From germline, CDR1 is MNHEY and CDR2 SMNVEV (reference sequence). The CDR3: CASSWTGGSGSLGQFF. The CDR3 region has the DNA TGTGCCAGCAGTTGGACAGGGGGCAGCGGGAGCCTCGGGCAGTTCTTC.

This sequence joins TRBV13 and TRBJ2-7; 10 bases line up with TRBD1. The CDR3 runs to 14 residues. Trimming took 6 bases from V and 4 from J; bases not matched to a gene: 6. Germline V gives CDR1 PRHDT, CDR2 FYEKMQ (reference sequence). The CDR3 region has the DNA TGTGCCAGCAGTTCCGGGACAGGGGCATACGAGCAGTACTTC. Residues: CASSSGTGAYEQYF.

The chain is built from TRBV10-2 and TRBJ2-7, with TRBD2 matching 11 bases. V was clipped by 9 bases and J by 6 bases; unmatched bases: 7. The CDR3 extends over 13 amino acids. CDR1 and CDR2 (germline): WSHSY, SAAADI. In DNA, the CDR3 is TGCGCCAGTGCGAATAGCGGGAGGGTCGAGCAGTACTTC. Protein sequence: CASANSGRVEQYF.

V usage is TRBV6-1 and J usage is TRBJ2-7; 10 positions match TRBD2. CDR1 is MNHNS and CDR2 is SASEGT in the germline V gene. The V segment lost 1 base and the J segment 2 bases; nucleotides outside the gene matches: 2. This CDR3 is built from 15 residues. The CDR3 loop reads CASSEGTSGAYEQYF. In nucleotides, the CDR3 is TGTGCCAGCAGTGAAGGGACTAGCGGCGCCTACGAGCAGTACTTC.

The V gene is TRBV28, the J gene TRBJ1-1; 8 bases agree with TRBD1. The germline gives CDR1 MDHEN, CDR2 SYDVKM. This CDR3 has 16 residues. J was trimmed by 0 bases and V by 5 bases; bases with no gene match: 8. The chain's CDR3 is CASSRGRGPLNTEAFF. CDR3 DNA: TGTGCCAGCAGTCGAGGCAGGGGGCCCTTGAACACTGAAGCTTTCTTT.

The CDR3 region is CASSPTGGWVYEQYF. DNA of the CDR3: TGTGCCAGCAGTCCGACAGGGGGCTGGGTCTACGAGCAGTACTTC. The chain combines TRBV27 with TRBJ2-7; 10 bases line up with TRBD1. Unmatched junction bases numbered 7, after V lost 5 bases and J lost 3 bases. The germline CDR1 and CDR2 sequences are MNHEY and SMNVEV (reference sequence). The CDR3 covers 15 residues.

To note about this clone: Since the CDR3 does not end with the conserved phenylalanine or tryptophan, this likely comes from a read error. The DNA is omitted, as the CDR3 cannot be located on it reliably, and the CDR3 follows TCRdb's listing. The rearrangement joins TRBV7-2 to TRBJ2-3; the listed D gene, TRBD2, was not tested against the DNA. Termini included, the CDR3 measures 12 amino acids. Germline loops: CDR1 SGHTA, CDR2 FQGNSA. The CDR3 reads CASSSRGRTRER.